This paragraph covers one T cell receptor (beta chain) sequence. The antigen is undetermined. Only in-frame clones appear in the TCRdb table, and some are missing; sequencing was by immunoSEQ multiplex PCR. Counted here are some 11,000 clones, roughly two thirds occurring once; the ten biggest clones make up about 14%. This specimen belongs to a study of CD4+ T cells in melanoma. General observations from the study: Neoantigen-specific CD4+ T cells in melanoma reportedly had diverse differentiation states. CD8+ T cell, macrophage and B cell function reportedly correlated with neoantigen-specific CD4+ T cells.

The sequence was collected from a human donor with melanoma. The specimen sequenced was cells from a culture (not recorded whether cultured in vitro).

The CDR3 loop is CASSFELAGIIETQYF. CDR3 DNA: TGTGCCAGCAGCTTCGAACTAGCGGGCATCATAGAGACCCAGTACTTC. The chain employs TRBV7-2 and TRBJ2-5; 9 positions agree with TRBD2. In germline, CDR1 is SGHTA, CDR2 FQGNSA. Unmatched junction bases numbered 9, after V lost 3 bases and J lost 4 bases. This CDR3 comprises 16 residues.